This TCR beta chain came from a study of beta chain features in type 1 diabetes. Trimming cost V 9 bases and J 4 bases; bases outside gene matches: 11. CDR3 length: 14 amino acids. CDR1 and CDR2 from the germline V gene are SGHRS and YFSETQ. This clone was picked up a small number of times. Since all of the isolated RNA was reverse transcribed, expressed TCRB transcripts were what got sequenced. TCRdb's table, derived via immunoSEQ multiplex PCR, lists solely in-frame clones and lacks some. The repertoire holds roughly 450,000 clones, over 9.5% seen once, with 0.045% to 0.06% in the top ten. The specimen was naive CD4+ T cells from blood. The receptor was derived from a young woman in good health. The chain has TRBV5-1 and TRBJ2-7; 9 nucleotides align to TRBD2. The CDR3 loop reads CAKNGIAGVYEQYF. CDR3 DNA: TGCGCCAAAAACGGCATAGCGGGAGTTTACGAGCAGTACTTC.